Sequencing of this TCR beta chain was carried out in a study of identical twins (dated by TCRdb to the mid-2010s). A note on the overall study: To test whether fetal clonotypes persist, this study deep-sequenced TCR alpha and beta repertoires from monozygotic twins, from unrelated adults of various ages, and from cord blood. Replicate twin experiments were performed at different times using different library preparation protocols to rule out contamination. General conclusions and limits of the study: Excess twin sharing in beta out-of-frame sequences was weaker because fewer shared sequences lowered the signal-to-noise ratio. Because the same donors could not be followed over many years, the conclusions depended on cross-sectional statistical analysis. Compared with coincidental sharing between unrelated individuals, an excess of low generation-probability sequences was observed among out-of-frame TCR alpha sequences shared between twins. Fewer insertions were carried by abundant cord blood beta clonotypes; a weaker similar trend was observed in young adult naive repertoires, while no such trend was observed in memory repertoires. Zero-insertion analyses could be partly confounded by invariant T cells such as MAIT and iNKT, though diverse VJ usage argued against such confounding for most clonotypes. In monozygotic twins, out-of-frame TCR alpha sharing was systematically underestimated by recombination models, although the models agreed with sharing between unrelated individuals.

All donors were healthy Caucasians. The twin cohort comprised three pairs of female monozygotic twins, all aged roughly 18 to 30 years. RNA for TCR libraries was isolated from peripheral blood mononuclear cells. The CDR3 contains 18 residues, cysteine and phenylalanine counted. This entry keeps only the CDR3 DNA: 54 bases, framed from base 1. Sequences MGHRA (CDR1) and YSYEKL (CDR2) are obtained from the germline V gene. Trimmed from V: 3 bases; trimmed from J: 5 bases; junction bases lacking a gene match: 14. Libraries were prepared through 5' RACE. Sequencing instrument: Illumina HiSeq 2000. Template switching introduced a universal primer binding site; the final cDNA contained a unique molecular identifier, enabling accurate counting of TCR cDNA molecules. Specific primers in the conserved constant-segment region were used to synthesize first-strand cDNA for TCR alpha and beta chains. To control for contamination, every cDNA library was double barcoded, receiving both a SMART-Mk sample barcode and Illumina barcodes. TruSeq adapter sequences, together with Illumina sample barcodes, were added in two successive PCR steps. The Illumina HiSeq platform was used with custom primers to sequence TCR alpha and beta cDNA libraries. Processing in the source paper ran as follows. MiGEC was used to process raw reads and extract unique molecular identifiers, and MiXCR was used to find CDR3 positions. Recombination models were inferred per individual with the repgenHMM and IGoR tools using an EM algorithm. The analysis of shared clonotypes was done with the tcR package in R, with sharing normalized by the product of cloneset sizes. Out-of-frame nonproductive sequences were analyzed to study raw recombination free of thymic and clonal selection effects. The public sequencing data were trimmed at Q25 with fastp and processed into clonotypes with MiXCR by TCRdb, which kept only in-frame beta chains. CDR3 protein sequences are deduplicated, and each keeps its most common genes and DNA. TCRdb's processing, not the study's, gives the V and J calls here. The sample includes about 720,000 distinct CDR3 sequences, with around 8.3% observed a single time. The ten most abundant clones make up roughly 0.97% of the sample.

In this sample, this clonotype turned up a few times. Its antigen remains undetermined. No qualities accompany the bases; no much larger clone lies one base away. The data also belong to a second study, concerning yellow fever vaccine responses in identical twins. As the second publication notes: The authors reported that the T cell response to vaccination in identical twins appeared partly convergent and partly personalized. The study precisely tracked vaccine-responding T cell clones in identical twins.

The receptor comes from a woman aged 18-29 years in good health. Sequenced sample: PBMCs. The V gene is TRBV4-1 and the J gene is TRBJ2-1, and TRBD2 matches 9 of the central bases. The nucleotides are TGCGCCAGCAGCCACCTCCCCCCGGGACTAGCATGGGACAATGAGCAGTTCTTC. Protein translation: CASSHLPPGLAWDNEQFF.